This T cell receptor beta chain stems from a study of T cell changes during pregnancy in multiple sclerosis. The assay was immunoSEQ multiplex PCR, and TCRdb's table has in-frame clones only and misses some. Of around 130,000 clones listed, about 94% are singletons. The material sequenced was peripheral blood, taken before pregnancy. The origin of this receptor is a female donor with multiple sclerosis, enrolled in a pregnancy study.

The CDR3 DNA is TGTGCCAGCAGCCCACTAGCGGGAGGGCGTGCAGATACGCAGTATTTT. It codes for CASSPLAGGRADTQYF. The chain employs TRBV7-6 and TRBJ2-3; 13 bases match TRBD2. This CDR3 has 16 residues. Trimming at V came to 5 bases and at J to 4 bases, leaving 6 bases not matched to a gene. Germline V CDR1 and CDR2: SGHVS, FNYEAQ.